Listed below are T cell receptor beta chains from one sample, sequenced in a study of cytomegalovirus exposure and HLA in healthy donors. Assay: immunoSEQ multiplex PCR; the TCRdb copy retains only in-frame clones and omits some. Of 60,000 or so clones in the sample, around nine tenths are singletons; the top ten hold approximately 2%. The sample consisted of PBMCs. The receptor source for this set is a woman in her twenties or thirties in good health and CMV-seronegative. The CDR3 runs from the conserved cysteine through the conserved F or W. The D gene is left open where the match is weak. Size is omitted from some rows. Given values are once, few, many or a class for expanded clones.

size	length	D	J	V	DNA	CDR3
-	17	TRBD2	TRBJ2-3	TRBV7-3	TGTGCCAGCCCGTTGATCGCTAGCGGGACCCCCACAGATACGCAGTATTTT	CASPLIASGTPTDTQYF
-	12	-	TRBJ2-1	TRBV9	TGTGCCAGCAGCGAACTAGTGAATGAGCAGTTCTTC	CASSELVNEQFF
-	14	TRBD2	TRBJ2-1	TRBV19	TGTGCCAGTAAACTGGGCGGGAGTGGCAATGAGCAGTTCTTC	CASKLGGSGNEQFF
once	18	TRBD2	TRBJ2-7	TRBV30	TGTGCCTGGAGGGGATGGGACAACCCTAGCGGGAGCTCCTACGAGCAGTACTTC	CAWRGWDNPSGSSYEQYF
-	14	-	TRBJ1-1	TRBV7-2	TGTGCCAGCAGCCCAATACAGGGAAAGACTGAAGCTTTCTTT	CASSPIQGKTEAFF
-	14	TRBD1	TRBJ2-4	TRBV5-1	TGCGCCAGCAGCTACCACAGGGGTAGTGACATTCAGTACTTC	CASSYHRGSDIQYF
-	13	-	TRBJ2-2	TRBV4-1	TGCGCCAGCAGCCATCCTATCACCGGGGAGCTGTTTTTT	CASSHPITGELFF
-	14	TRBD2	TRBJ2-5	TRBV30	TGTGCCTGGAGGACTAGCGGGAGGAAAGAGACCCAGTACTTC	CAWRTSGRKETQYF
-	15	TRBD1	TRBJ1-4	TRBV18	TGTGCCAGCTCACGAGAGGGACAGCCTAATGAAAAACTGTTTTTT	CASSREGQPNEKLFF
-	14	TRBD2	TRBJ2-3	TRBV19	TGTGCCAGTAGTATCCCGGGACTAGCAGATACGCAGTATTTT	CASSIPGLADTQYF
-	21	-	TRBJ1-2	TRBV19	TGTGCCAGTAGTATAGTTCTCGTGGTCGAACAGGGACAAAATATTAACTATGGCTACACCTTC	CASSIVLVVEQGQNINYGYTF
once	19	TRBD2	TRBJ2-7	TRBV7-9	TGTGCCAGCAGCTCAATTCCTCGCCTAGCGGGAGTTGAAGTCTACGAGCAGTACTTC	CASSSIPRLAGVEVYEQYF
-	15	TRBD2	TRBJ2-2	TRBV6-4	TGTGCCAGCAGTTCAGTCGCGGGGGACACCGGGGAGCTGTTTTTT	CASSSVAGDTGELFF
-	12	-	TRBJ1-5	TRBV6-5	TGTGCCAGCAGCGGAGGGAATCAGCCCCAGCATTTT	CASSGGNQPQHF
-	15	-	TRBJ2-3	TRBV7-9	TGTGCCAGCAGCTGGACAGAGACTAGCACAGATACGCAGTATTTT	CASSWTETSTDTQYF
once	15	-	TRBJ2-1	TRBV7-8	TGTGCCAGCAGCTGGGAGCGCCTTACCTACAATGAGCAGTTCTTC	CASSWERLTYNEQFF
-	16	-	TRBJ2-3	TRBV30	TGTGCCTGGAGTATCGGCGGGGCGGGAAGCACAGATACGCAGTATTTT	CAWSIGGAGSTDTQYF
-	17	-	TRBJ1-2	TRBV6-1	TGTGCCAGCAGTGAAGATACTACCGGGGTAGCTGACTATGGCTACACCTTC	CASSEDTTGVADYGYTF
-	14	-	TRBJ2-3	TRBV27	TGTGCCAGCAGTTCGGGGTGGGGCACAGATACGCAGTATTTT	CASSSGWGTDTQYF
few	14	-	TRBJ2-5	TRBV5-4	TGTGCCAGCAGCTTTTGGGGGGAGGCGGAGACCCAGTACTTC	CASSFWGEAETQYF
-	12	TRBD1	TRBJ2-1	TRBV6-6	TGTGCCAGCAGTTATCAGGGGGTAGAGCAGTTCTTC	CASSYQGVEQFF
-	16	-	TRBJ1-1	TRBV27	TGTGCCAGCAGCCGCCGGGACACGACCCAGAACACTGAAGCTTTCTTT	CASSRRDTTQNTEAFF
-	13	TRBD1	TRBJ1-2	TRBV19	TGTGCCAGTAAGGACAGGGACGGCTATGGCTACACCTTC	CASKDRDGYGYTF
-	11	-	TRBJ1-2	TRBV5-3	TGTGCCAGAAGCTGGTGCGGGGGCTACACCTTC	CARSWCGGYTF
-	13	-	TRBJ1-5	TRBV11-1	TGTGCCAGCAGCGAGAATAGCAATCAGCCCCAGCATTTT	CASSENSNQPQHF
-	15	TRBD1	TRBJ1-4	TRBV30	TGTGCCTGGACACAACAGGGGGCGGCTAATGAAAAACTGTTTTTT	CAWTQQGAANEKLFF
-	16	-	TRBJ2-2	TRBV12-5	TGTGCTAGTGGGGAAAGCGTGGTTTCGGGGATCGGGGAGCTGTTTTTT	CASGESVVSGIGELFF
once	15	TRBD2	TRBJ2-7	TRBV7-7	TGTGCCAGCAGCCCTGGCCTAGCGGAGCTCTACGAGCAGTACTTC	CASSPGLAELYEQYF
-	16	TRBD2	TRBJ2-1	TRBV25-1	TGTGCCAGCAGTGATAGCCTAGCGGGACGATACAATGAGCAGTTCTTC	CASSDSLAGRYNEQFF
-	16	TRBD1	TRBJ2-5	TRBV30	TGTGCCTGGAGTGTGACCGGGACAGGGTTGAAAGAGACCCAGTACTTC	CAWSVTGTGLKETQYF
-	17	TRBD1	TRBJ1-2	TRBV29-1	TGCAGCGTTGAAGATCTACAGGGGGACACTTCTAACTATGGCTACACCTTC	CSVEDLQGDTSNYGYTF
-	15	-	TRBJ2-2	TRBV15	TGTGCCACCAGCAGAGGACAGGTGGCCACCGGGGAGCTGTTTTTT	CATSRGQVATGELFF
once	17	TRBD2	TRBJ2-5	TRBV4-2	TGTGCCAGCAGCCAAAACCCTAGCGGGAGGTTAGGAGAGACCCAGTACTTC	CASSQNPSGRLGETQYF